These 10 T cell receptor beta chains came from one sample sequenced in a study of human T cells and chemical hapten exposure. Stated time point: pre-sensitization, week 0. Sample treatment: therapeutic diphenylcyclopropenone sensitization with weekly scalp DPC. Each CDR3 protein gets one entry after TCRdb re-called the RACE reads with MiXCR. The data show 150,000 to 200,000 distinct CDR3 sequences, 25% to 35% seen once. The sequences come from whole blood, collected in connection with sensitization to the hapten diphenylcyclopropenone (DPC). These receptors all come from a woman between 25 and 40 years old with alopecia areata. Some clones in this sample may be carry-over from other donors' samples.

On this clonotype itself: An end of the junction differs from the germline gene, which may be a read error. The chain uses TRBV6-5 and TRBJ1-6; TRBD1 is a possible D gene (6 bases). The V gene's germline CDR1 is MNHEY and CDR2 SVGAGI. The CDR3 covers 15 residues. The CDR3 region is CASSYGTRGDSHLHF. The CDR3 DNA sequence: TGTGCCAGCAGTTACGGGACAAGGGGGGATTCACACCTCCACTTT.

V gene TRBV29-1 combines with J gene TRBJ2-3, with TRBD2 identical over 14 bases. Per germline, CDR1 SQVTM and CDR2 ANQGSEA. The CDR3 contains 15 residues. V dropped 7 bases and J dropped 4; count of bases not matched to a gene: 7. CDR3 DNA: TGCAGCGCTGATTCGACTAGCGGGAGGGCAGATACGCAGTATTTT. It codes for CSADSTSGRADTQYF.

V gene TRBV28 combines with J gene TRBJ2-7, with D perhaps matching TRBD1 (7 bases). V was pared by 4 bases and J by 4 bases, with 14 bases between. The CDR3 runs to 14 residues. From germline, CDR1 is MDHEN and CDR2 SYDVKM. The CDR3 sequence is CASSSAGQQYEQYF. The CDR3, as DNA: TGTGCCAGCAGTTCCGCGGGACAGCAGTACGAGCAGTACTTC.

This clonotype was seen just once. The chain carries TRBV6-2 or TRBV6-3 and TRBJ1-1, with 8 bases lining up with TRBD1. The CDR3 runs 14 residues. Germline CDR1 is MNHEY and CDR2 is SVGEGT. After removal of 6 bases from V and 7 bases from J, the junction contained 10 bases not matched to a gene. CDR3 amino acids: CASRGPNRGIEAFF. The CDR3 region has the DNA TGTGCCAGCAGAGGACCTAACAGGGGGATTGAAGCTTTCTTT.

For this clonotype: With a far larger clone one base away, a read error is the likely cause. This sequence joins TRBV7-2 and TRBJ2-5; D is unresolved. The CDR3 length is 11 residues. In germline, CDR1 is SGHTA, CDR2 FQGNSA. CDR3 loop: CASSLRETQHF. The CDR3 region has the DNA TGTGCCAGCAGCTTAAGAGAGACCCAGCACTTC.

The V and J genes are TRBV28 and TRBJ2-7; D may match TRBD1 or TRBD2 (5 bases each). Germline loops: CDR1 MDHEN, CDR2 SYDVKM. Trimming removed 6 bases at V and 5 bases at J, with 11 bases between. The CDR3 covers 12 residues. CDR3 nucleotide sequence: TGTGCCAGCAGGGGGGATAGGGACGAGCAGTACTTC. It specifies CASRGDRDEQYF.

The chain employs TRBV6-2 or TRBV6-3 and TRBJ2-1, with TRBD1 as a possible D gene (5 bases). The CDR3 covers 12 residues. V lost 7 bases and J lost 10, with 14 bases in between. The V gene's germline CDR1 is MNHEY and CDR2 SVGEGT. CDR3 loop: CASTHSQGEQFF. CDR3 sequence (DNA): TGTGCCAGCACCCATTCTCAGGGAGAGCAGTTCTTC.

This clonotype has a handful of counts. The genes are TRBV18 and TRBJ1-1; no definite D call. Per the germline V gene, CDR1 is KGHSH and CDR2 is LQKENI. This CDR3 has 13 residues. Trimming removed 4 bases at V and 5 bases at J, with 11 bases between. CDR3 nucleotides: TGTGCCAGCTCACAGGATCTAAGAACTGAAGCTTTCTTT. It codes for CASSQDLRTEAFF. The whole variable domain, remainder taken from reference TRBV18 and TRBJ1-1, is NAGVMQNPRHLVRRRGQEARLRCSPMKGHSHVYWYRQLPEEGLKFMVYLQKENIIDESGMPKERFSAEFPKEGPSILRIQQVVRGDSAAYFCASSQDLRTEAFFGQGTRLTVV.

This clonotype was observed a few times. V usage is TRBV25-1 and J usage is TRBJ1-1, with D maybe TRBD1 (5 bases). The V gene lost 1 base and the J gene lost 2 bases, with 14 bases spanning the gap. The germline V gene has CDR1 MGHDK and CDR2 SYGVNS. This CDR3 is built from 16 residues. The CDR3, as DNA: TGTGCCAGCAGTGAATTAGGGGCGGGGACCAACACTGAAGCTTTCTTT. Its protein is CASSELGAGTNTEAFF.

This clonotype has just a few counts. The gene calls are TRBV6-6 and TRBJ1-6; the D is unclear. Germline CDR1 reads MNHNY; CDR2 reads SVGAGI (reference sequence). The CDR3 spans 14 residues. Deletions cut 5 bases from V and 9 bases from J, with 14 bases between. CDR3 coding DNA: TGTGCCAGCAGTACCCCGGTTGAGGGTTCACCCCTCCACTTT. Translated, it gives CASSTPVEGSPLHF.